One sample yielded the 22 T cell receptor beta chains listed below, sequenced in a study of identical twins. TCRdb analysed the 5' RACE reads with MiXCR anew, one entry per CDR3 protein. The sample has some 570,000 distinct CDR3 sequences, about a fifth seen once. This sample also belongs to another study, concerning yellow fever vaccine responses in identical twins.

Material: CD4+ T cells sorted from blood. These receptors came from a woman aged 18-35 years in good health.

This CDR3 reads CASRPAGVNTQYF. CDR3 bases: TGTGCCAGCAGACCAGCGGGAGTGAATACGCAGTATTTT. The rearrangement uses TRBV13 and TRBJ2-3; 8 bases match TRBD2. With V trimmed by 6 bases and J by 7 bases, 6 bases remained unmatched. CDR3 length: 13 residues. Germline loops: CDR1 PRHDT, CDR2 FYEKMQ (reference sequence).

V gene TRBV3-1 combines with J gene TRBJ2-6; the D gene could be TRBD1 or TRBD2 (5 bases each). V was clipped by 4 bases and J by 2 bases, with 18 bases between them. Germline assignment: CDR1 LGHDT and CDR2 YNNKEL (reference sequence). The CDR3 consists of 18 residues. The DNA of the CDR3 is TGTGCCAGCAGCCGCCGGGACCCAGGAACTGCTGGGGCCAACGTCCTGACTTTC. Translating gives CASSRRDPGTAGANVLTF.

This clonotype occurred a few times. This rearrangement joins TRBV29-1 to TRBJ2-5; the match to TRBD2 covers 7 bases. The germline V gene encodes CDR1 SQVTM and CDR2 ANQGSEA. This CDR3 is 14 amino acids long. Trimming at V came to 3 bases and at J to 2 bases, leaving 6 bases not matched to a gene. CDR3 protein: CSVDGAGSQETQYF. The CDR3 DNA reads as TGCAGCGTTGATGGAGCGGGATCACAAGAGACCCAGTACTTC.

This clonotype was seen a handful of times. The chain uses TRBV12-3 or TRBV12-4 and TRBJ2-2; TRBD2 agrees at 9 bases. V lost 1 base to trimming and J lost 4 bases; unmatched junction nucleotides: 4. The CDR3 spans 16 residues. CDR3 in DNA: TGTGCCAGCAGTTTAGGACTAGCGGAGATCACCGGGGAGCTGTTTTTT. This translates into CASSLGLAEITGELFF.

The chain combines TRBV6-5 with TRBJ2-3; 11 bases line up with TRBD2. J was trimmed by 2 bases and V by 2 bases; bases with no gene match: 9. The germline V gene encodes CDR1 MNHEY and CDR2 SVGAGI. The CDR3 consists of 18 residues. CDR3 bases: TGTGCCAGCAGTTACGGACACCTAGCGGGGGGCCTCACAGATACGCAGTATTTT. Its protein is CASSYGHLAGGLTDTQYF.

The chain couples TRBV28 to TRBJ2-7; no definite D call. The length of the CDR3 is 14 residues. Germline lookup yields CDR1 MDHEN and CDR2 SYDVKM. The ends were cut back, 6 bases at V and 1 base at J, with 13 bases in the middle. CDR3 coding DNA: TGTGCCAGCAGCCCCACCGGAAGATCCTACGAGCAGTACTTC. Amino acids: CASSPTGRSYEQYF. Full variable domain (rest looked up from reference TRBV28 and TRBJ2-7): DVKVTQSSRYLVKRTGEKVFLECVQDMDHENMFWYRQDPGLGLRLIYFSYDVKMKEKGDIPEGYSVSREKKERFSLILESASTNQTSMYLCASSPTGRSYEQYFGPGTRLTVT.

V and J are TRBV20-1 and TRBJ1-4; D perhaps matches TRBD1 (5 bases). The CDR3 consists of 11 residues. In germline, CDR1 is DFQATT, CDR2 SNEGSKA (reference sequence). V lost 7 bases and J 8 bases, leaving 11 bases between the germline ends. This chain's CDR3 is CSVRGYEKLFF. The CDR3 bases are TGCAGTGTGAGGGGTTACGAAAAACTGTTTTTT.

This clonotype was seen at least ten times. V is TRBV7-8 and J is TRBJ2-2; D is ambiguous. CDR3 length: 14 amino acids. The germline V gene has CDR1 SGHVS and CDR2 FQNEAQ. Deletions cut 5 bases from V and 5 bases from J, with 12 bases between. The CDR3 region is CASSQRSRTGELFF. The CDR3 DNA follows: TGTGCCAGCAGCCAAAGGTCGAGGACCGGGGAGCTGTTTTTT.

This clonotype was observed a few times. The chain employs TRBV4-1 and TRBJ1-4; 7 nucleotides line up with TRBD1. In germline, CDR1 is MGHRA, CDR2 YSYEKL. The CDR3 length is 15 residues. Trimming removed 3 bases from V and 7 bases from J; junction bases left unmatched: 8. CDR3 coding DNA: TGCGCCAGCAGCCAGGCAGGGGGAATCATTGAAAAACTGTTTTTT. It is translated as CASSQAGGIIEKLFF.

This clonotype has a handful of counts. V gene TRBV10-2 combines with J gene TRBJ2-2; TRBD2 agrees at 8 bases. Trimming took 2 bases from V and 5 from J; bases not matched to a gene: 7. From germline, CDR1 is WSHSY and CDR2 SAAADI. This CDR3 contains 16 residues. CDR3 bases: TGCGCCAGCAGTGAGGGCAGCGGGGGCTTAACCGGGGAGCTGTTTTTT. Amino acids: CASSEGSGGLTGELFF.

The genes are TRBV29-1 and TRBJ2-3; D possibly corresponds to TRBD2 (6 bases). The V gene's germline CDR1 is SQVTM and CDR2 ANQGSEA. The CDR3 extends over 12 amino acids. V shed 2 bases and J shed 5 bases, with 8 bases lying between them. CDR3 residues: CSVELGGDTQYF. The CDR3 DNA follows: TGCAGCGTTGAATTGGGGGGAGATACGCAGTATTTT.

The chain employs TRBV2 and TRBJ2-1, with D unresolved. The ends were cut back, 1 base at V and 8 bases at J, with 18 bases in the middle. The germline CDR1 and CDR2 sequences are SNHLY and FYNNEI. The CDR3 is 16 amino acids. The CDR3 spells CASSEDITHAVYEQFF. The DNA of the CDR3 is TGTGCCAGCAGTGAAGACATCACCCATGCGGTGTATGAGCAGTTCTTC.

The chain joins TRBV11-2 to TRBJ2-1, with 10 bases fitting TRBD2. The V gene end was trimmed by 6 bases and the J gene end by 5 bases; junction bases not matched to a gene: 7. Per germline, CDR1 SGHAT and CDR2 FQNNGV. The CDR3 sequence is 15 residues long. The CDR3 loop is CASRERTSGNNEQFF. The CDR3 DNA reads TGTGCCAGCAGAGAAAGGACTAGCGGAAACAATGAGCAGTTCTTC.

This rearrangement joins TRBV20-1 to TRBJ2-1; tentatively, D is TRBD2 (5 bases). V lost 3 bases and J 8 bases, leaving 11 bases between the germline ends. Germline V gives CDR1 DFQATT, CDR2 SNEGSKA (reference sequence). CDR3 size: 12 residues. CDR3 sequence reads: CSASREVDEQFF. Here the CDR3 DNA reads TGCAGTGCTAGTCGGGAAGTCGATGAGCAGTTCTTC.

The chain couples TRBV3-1 to TRBJ1-4; TRBD1 is a possible D gene (5 bases). The germline CDR1 and CDR2 sequences are LGHDT and YNNKEL (reference sequence). CDR3 length: 16 amino acids. V lost 5 bases, J lost 0 bases, and 13 bases lay in between. The CDR3, as DNA: TGTGCCAGCAGCTCCGGGACGTCTGCAACTAATGAAAAACTGTTTTTT. Protein product: CASSSGTSATNEKLFF.

The chain combines TRBV3-1 with TRBJ2-2; D perhaps matches TRBD2 (6 bases). CDR1 is LGHDT and CDR2 is YNNKEL in the germline V gene (reference sequence). The CDR3 spans 14 residues. Trimming removed 3 bases from V and 2 bases from J, with 7 bases in between. The CDR3 loop is CASSQGGNTGELFF. CDR3 DNA sequence: TGTGCCAGCAGCCAGGGGGGAAACACCGGGGAGCTGTTTTTT.

This clonotype was seen only a few times. V usage is TRBV24-1 and J usage is TRBJ2-3; D remains unclear. CDR1 and CDR2 from the germline V gene are KGHDR and SFDVKD. CDR3 length equals 14 residues. V was cut by 1 base and J by 6 bases, with 10 bases left in between. CDR3 loop: CATSDFGRQDTQYF. The CDR3 coding sequence is TGTGCCACCAGTGATTTTGGACGGCAGGATACGCAGTATTTT.

J is TRBJ2-2 and V is TRBV11-2; TRBD1 matches 8 bases. V dropped 4 bases and J dropped 9; count of bases not matched to a gene: 7. CDR3 size: 14 residues. The germline V gene has CDR1 SGHAT and CDR2 FQNNGV. The CDR3 coding sequence is TGTGCCAGCAGCTCGGACAGGGTGTTGAGGGAGCTGTTTTTT. This translates into CASSSDRVLRELFF.

The table lists this clonotype with a few counts. This chain joins TRBV9 and TRBJ1-4; 7 bases match TRBD1. The CDR3 totals 15 residues. Germline CDR1 and CDR2: SGDLS and YYNGEE. J lost 5 bases, V lost 3 bases, and 7 bases had no gene match. The CDR3 reads CASSAQTGSNEKLFF. The CDR3 DNA reads as TGTGCCAGCAGCGCCCAGACAGGGAGCAATGAAAAACTGTTTTTT.

This clonotype was seen more than once but under ten times. The chain combines TRBV19 with TRBJ2-1, with TRBD2 identical over 13 bases. The CDR3 is 19 amino acids. V gave up 5 bases and J gave up 5 bases; unmatched junction bases: 15. CDR1 is LNHDA, CDR2 SQIVND, per germline (reference sequence). CDR3 loop: CASSPLSGSGLAGHNEQFF. In DNA form, the CDR3 reads TGTGCCAGTAGTCCCTTATCGGGGTCGGGACTAGCGGGGCACAATGAGCAGTTCTTC.

The V and J genes are TRBV20-1 and TRBJ2-3; 9 bases map to TRBD1. The junction had 4 bases not matched to a gene; V was cut back by 6 bases and J by 6 bases. Germline V gene lookup returns CDR1 DFQATT and CDR2 SNEGSKA (reference sequence). This CDR3 contains 12 residues. CDR3 nucleotides: TGCAGTGCCCAGACAGGGGGGGATACGCAGTATTTT. Its protein is CSAQTGGDTQYF.

The V call is TRBV5-1, the J call TRBJ2-5; 8 bases fit TRBD2. V lost 4 bases, J lost 3 bases, and 8 bases stayed unmatched. Per the germline V gene, CDR1 is SGHRS and CDR2 is YFSETQ. The CDR3 is 15 amino acids. CDR3 DNA sequence: TGCGCCAGCAGCAAAAGCGGGAGATGGGAAGAGACCCAGTACTTC. Translation: CASSKSGRWEETQYF.